Listed below are T cell receptor beta chains from one sample, sequenced in a study of PD-L1 blockade in urothelial cancer. Some clones are missing from TCRdb's copy, which holds only in-frame ones; the method was immunoSEQ multiplex PCR. The sample holds tens of thousands of clones; around 88% are singletons and the top ten take roughly 14%. Sequencing used PBMCs, obtained around atezolizumab (anti-PD-L1) treatment. The receptors derive from a woman aged 55-69 years with urothelial cancer. Both conserved end residues are part of each CDR3. Size values are once, few and many counts, or a class for expanded clones, and some rows have none.

size	V	J	CDR3
.	TRBV18	TRBJ2-5	CASSPETGIQETQYF
.	TRBV2	TRBJ2-2	CASSDRGWDRRSRITGELFF
.	TRBV6-5	TRBJ1-4	CASSYRGATNEKLFF
.	TRBV12-5	TRBJ2-5	CASGLGTAGSETQYF
once	TRBV11-2	TRBJ2-5	CASARTGTLETQYF
.	TRBV21-1	TRBJ1-3	CASRPGGAGNTIYF
.	TRBV14	TRBJ2-5	CASSQGVGETQYF
.	TRBV19	TRBJ1-2	CAGLEQGGYGYTF
.	TRBV18	TRBJ1-1	CASSPRQGAPEAFF
once	TRBV28	TRBJ2-1	CASSLGGLYEQFF
once	TRBV11-3	TRBJ2-1	CASSLGGSGEYNEQFF
once	TRBV9	TRBJ1-5	CASSVDSNNFSNQPQHF
.	TRBV4-3	TRBJ1-2	CASSQETGRNYGYTF
once	TRBV14	TRBJ2-4	CASSQDSSSGREAKNIQYF
.	TRBV28	TRBJ2-1	CASSSGGQGDEQFF
.	TRBV11-2	TRBJ1-1	CASSFSGAAPTEAFF
.	TRBV12-5	TRBJ1-1	CASGFGGTTGERAFF
.	TRBV19	TRBJ1-5	CASSTSDRANQPQHF
once	TRBV5-6	TRBJ1-6	CASSLGYYSYSPLHF
.	TRBV7-2	TRBJ1-5	CASSSDRVGMHF
.	TRBV29-1	TRBJ1-4	CSVPGTGNEKLFF
.	TRBV10-3	TRBJ1-5	CAISNGVRSNQPQHF
.	TRBV9	TRBJ2-2	CASSAWAYTGELFF
.	TRBV5-1	TRBJ1-2	CASSPEGTGGYGYTF
.	TRBV7-9	TRBJ2-7	CASSLHSYEQYF
.	TRBV10-1	TRBJ2-7	CASSDPTGSYEQYF
.	TRBV5-8	TRBJ2-7	CASSMGLAGDEQYF
.	TRBV19	TRBJ2-7	CASSDGQGRRATYEQYF
.	TRBV11-2	TRBJ2-1	CASSSRLAIHEQFF
once	TRBV18	TRBJ1-1	CASSPPAQLNTEAFF
.	TRBV4-1	TRBJ1-4	CASSQIANEKLFF
.	TRBV15	TRBJ2-7	CATSSRTGFGEQYF
.	TRBV16	TRBJ1-1	CASSQWLQGASDTEAFF
few	TRBV5-1	TRBJ1-1	CASSSDRGEAFF
.	TRBV4-2	TRBJ1-3	CASSQEGSWNSGNTIYF
few	TRBV2	TRBJ2-5	CASSEGGQGGQETQYF
.	TRBV15	TRBJ2-7	CATSRSRGGTRSYEQYF
.	TRBV5-4	TRBJ2-2	CASSPGTDQARELFF
.	TRBV6-6	TRBJ2-1	CASLSSHLSYNEQFF
.	TRBV9	TRBJ1-6	CASKFGQGNSPLHF
.	TRBV28	TRBJ1-4	CASSLGFLTHGPEKLFF
.	TRBV5-4	TRBJ2-5	CASSPRGRGFPQYF
once	TRBV7-2	TRBJ2-1	CASSLTSGGASEQFF
.	TRBV9	TRBJ1-3	CASSVDQVGNTIYF
.	TRBV27	TRBJ2-3	CASSLNSITGTDTQYF
once	TRBV9	TRBJ1-2	CASSVFAGYGYTF
.	TRBV9	TRBJ2-1	CASSVRSGGPNEQFF
.	TRBV5-1	TRBJ2-1	CASSLGLAGGLLGNEQFF
once	TRBV12-5	TRBJ2-2	CASGSNSGRGPGELFF